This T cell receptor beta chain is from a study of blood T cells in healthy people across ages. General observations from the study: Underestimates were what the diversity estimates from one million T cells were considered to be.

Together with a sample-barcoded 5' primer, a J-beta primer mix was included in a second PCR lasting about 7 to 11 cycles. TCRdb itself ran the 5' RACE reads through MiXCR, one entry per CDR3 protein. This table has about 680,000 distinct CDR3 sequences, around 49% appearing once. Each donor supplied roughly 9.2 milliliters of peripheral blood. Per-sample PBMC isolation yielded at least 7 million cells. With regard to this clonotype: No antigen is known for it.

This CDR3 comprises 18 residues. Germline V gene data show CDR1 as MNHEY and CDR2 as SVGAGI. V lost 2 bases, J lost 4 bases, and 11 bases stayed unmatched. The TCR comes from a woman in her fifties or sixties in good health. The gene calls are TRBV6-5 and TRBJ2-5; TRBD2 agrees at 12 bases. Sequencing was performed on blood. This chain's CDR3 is CASSYEGRLAGVRETQYF. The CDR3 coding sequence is TGTGCCAGCAGTTACGAGGGTCGACTAGCGGGAGTGAGAGAGACCCAGTACTTC.